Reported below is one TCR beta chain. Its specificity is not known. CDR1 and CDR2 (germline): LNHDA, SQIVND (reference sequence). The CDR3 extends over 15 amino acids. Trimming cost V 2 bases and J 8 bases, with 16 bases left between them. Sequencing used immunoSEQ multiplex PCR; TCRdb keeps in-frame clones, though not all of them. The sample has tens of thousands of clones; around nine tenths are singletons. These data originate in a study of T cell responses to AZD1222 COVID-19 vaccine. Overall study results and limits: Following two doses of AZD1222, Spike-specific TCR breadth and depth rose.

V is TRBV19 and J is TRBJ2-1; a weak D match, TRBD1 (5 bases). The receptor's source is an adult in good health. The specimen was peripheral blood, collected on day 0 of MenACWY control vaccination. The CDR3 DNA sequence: TGTGCCAGTAGTATACCAGGGTCAGGCTATGATGAGCAGTTCTTC. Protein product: CASSIPGSGYDEQFF.